This T cell receptor (beta chain) was recorded in a study of type 1 regulatory T cells. At the level of the study: T-allo10 is an in vitro-generated, Tr1-enriched CD4 T cell product specific for alloantigen.

TCRdb reanalysed the reads using MiXCR and keeps one entry per CDR3 protein. The table includes about 97,000 distinct CDR3 sequences, about 28% detected once. Germline V gives CDR1 MNHEY, CDR2 SVGEGT. The CDR3 sequence is 12 residues long. The ends were cut back, 7 bases at V and 1 base at J, with 8 bases in the middle. The sequencing input was CD4+ T cells, either the whole sample or a sorted fraction (not recorded which). V is TRBV6-2 or TRBV6-3 and J is TRBJ2-7; no clear D gene. The TCR comes from a human donor in good health. The CDR3 reads CASKDKSYEQYF. The CDR3 DNA sequence: TGTGCCAGCAAAGACAAGTCCTACGAGCAGTACTTC.